Included here is one T cell receptor (beta chain) sequence, with context. The data derive from a study of blood T cell repertoires in COVID-19. This table comes from immunoSEQ multiplex PCR, and its TCRdb copy is limited to in-frame clones, with some not included. Of more than 150,000 clones listed, more than 75% are singletons. This CDR3 is built from 15 residues. V lost 3 bases to trimming and J lost 5 bases; unmatched junction nucleotides: 5. The V gene's germline CDR1 is KGHSH and CDR2 LQKENI. The receptor was isolated from a woman aged 50 to 65 who had recovered from COVID-19. The chain recombines TRBV18 with TRBJ2-7; 12 bases fit TRBD2. Sequencing used PBMCs or T cells enriched from blood (not recorded which). CDR3 coding DNA: TGTGCCAGCTCACCTGTCGGACTAGCGGGACACGAGCAGTACTTC. Protein sequence: CASSPVGLAGHEQYF.